These 5 T cell receptor beta chains came from one sample sequenced in a study of beta chain features in type 1 diabetes. Reverse transcribing all isolated RNA meant expressed TCRB transcripts were sequenced. Measured with immunoSEQ multiplex PCR; TCRdb has only the in-frame clones, and not every one. The sample has about 210,000 clones; under 13% are singletons. The source material was central memory CD4+ T cells from blood. These receptors were collected from a man between 18 and 35 years old in good health.

V is TRBV7-2 and J is TRBJ2-1, with 7 bases identical to TRBD2. The CDR3 covers 16 residues. The V gene end was trimmed by 4 bases and the J gene end by 7 bases; junction bases not matched to a gene: 13. Germline V gene sequence: CDR1 SGHTA, CDR2 FQGNSA. CDR3: CASSWELAARLNEQFF. The CDR3 DNA sequence: TGTGCCAGCAGCTGGGAGCTAGCGGCGCGGCTAAATGAGCAGTTCTTC.

The chain has TRBV2 and TRBJ2-1; TRBD2 is a possible D gene (6 bases). Germline CDR1 reads SNHLY; CDR2 reads FYNNEI. With 6 bases removed from V and 0 bases from J, the gap between germline ends came to 12 bases. This CDR3 region has 15 residues. CDR3 DNA: TGTGCCAGCAGGGTCGGGACTGGCTCCTACAATGAGCAGTTCTTC. Translation gives CASRVGTGSYNEQFF.

The chain is built from TRBV4-3 and TRBJ2-2; a weak D match, TRBD1 (5 bases). V gave up 4 bases and J gave up 6 bases, with 18 bases separating them. Germline V lookup: CDR1 LGHNA, CDR2 YSLEER. The CDR3 extends over 16 amino acids. The CDR3 coding sequence is TGCGCCAGCAGCCTACAATATACAGGTTTTTCCGGGGAGCTGTTTTTT. This translates into CASSLQYTGFSGELFF.

Only a few counts were recorded for this clone. The chain uses TRBV30 and TRBJ2-3; D not resolved. The CDR3 loop spans 15 amino acids. V was pared by 0 bases and J by 1 base, with 11 bases between. Germline V lookup: CDR1 GTSNPN, CDR2 SVGIG (reference sequence). The DNA of the CDR3 is TGTGCCTGGAGTGTACTTCGAGGTCGCACAGATACGCAGTATTTT. Protein product: CAWSVLRGRTDTQYF. The full variable domain, in which reference TRBV30 and TRBJ2-3 provide the parts outside the CDR3, is SQTIHQWPATLVQPVGSPLSLECTVEGTSNPNLYWYRQAAGRGLQLLFYSVGIGQISSEVPQNLSASRPQDRQFILSSKKLLLSDSGFYLCAWSVLRGRTDTQYFGPGTRLTVL.

This clone came up a few times. V usage is TRBV7-2 and J usage is TRBJ2-3; no clear D. CDR1 and CDR2 from the germline V gene are SGHTA and FQGNSA. The CDR3 loop spans 15 amino acids. Trimming stripped 0 bases from V and 2 bases from J, with 9 bases between. The chain's CDR3 is CASSLALADTDTQYF. CDR3 bases: TGTGCCAGCAGCTTAGCGCTGGCGGACACAGATACGCAGTATTTT.